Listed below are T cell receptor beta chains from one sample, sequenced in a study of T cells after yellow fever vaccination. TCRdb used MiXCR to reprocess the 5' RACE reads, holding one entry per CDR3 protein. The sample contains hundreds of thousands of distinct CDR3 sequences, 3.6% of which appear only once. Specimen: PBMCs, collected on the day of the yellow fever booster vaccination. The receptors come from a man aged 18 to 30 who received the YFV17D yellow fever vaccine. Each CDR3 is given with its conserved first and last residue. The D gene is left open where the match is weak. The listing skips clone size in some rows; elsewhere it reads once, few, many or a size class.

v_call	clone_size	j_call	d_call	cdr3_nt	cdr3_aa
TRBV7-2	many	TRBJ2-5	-	TGTGCCAGCAGAAAAAGCGGGCCAAGCGAGACCCAGTACTTC	CASRKSGPSETQYF
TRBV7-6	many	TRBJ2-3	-	TGTGCCAGCAGCTTAGCGCAGGGAGATACGCAGTATTTT	CASSLAQGDTQYF
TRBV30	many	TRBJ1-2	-	TGTGCCTGGGGACTGGTCTATGGCTACACCTTC	CAWGLVYGYTF
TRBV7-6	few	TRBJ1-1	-	TGTGCCAGCAGCTTTACAGGGCGCAGTGGGATGAACACTGAAGCTTTCTTT	CASSFTGRSGMNTEAFF
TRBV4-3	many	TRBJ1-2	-	TGCGCCAGCAGCCAAGGGGCGCAGGGCTACACCTTC	CASSQGAQGYTF
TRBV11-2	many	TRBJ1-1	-	TGTGCCAGCAGCTTAGGAGAGTACAGTCTTATGAACACTGAAGCTTTCTTT	CASSLGEYSLMNTEAFF
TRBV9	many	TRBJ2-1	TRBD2	TGTGCCAGCAGCGTAGGGCTAGCGGGGTGGTACAATGAGCAGTTCTTC	CASSVGLAGWYNEQFF
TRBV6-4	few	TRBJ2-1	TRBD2	TGTGCCAGCAGTGACTCTGCGGGACTAGCGGGCCTGGATGAGCAGTTCTTC	CASSDSAGLAGLDEQFF
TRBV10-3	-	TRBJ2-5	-	TGTGCCATCTCAGGGACGAGCGAAGAGACCCAGTACTTC	CAISGTSEETQYF
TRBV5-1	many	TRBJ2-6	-	TGCGCCAGCAGCTTGGACACCTCTGGGGCCAACGTCCTGACTTTC	CASSLDTSGANVLTF
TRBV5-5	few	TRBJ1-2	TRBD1	TGTGCCAGCAAGCCGCGGGGACAGGGGGCGGACCACTATGGCTACACCTTC	CASKPRGQGADHYGYTF
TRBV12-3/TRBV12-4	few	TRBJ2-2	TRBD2	TGTGCCAGCAGACCTAGCGGGGGATGGGCCGGGGAGCTGTTTTTT	CASRPSGGWAGELFF
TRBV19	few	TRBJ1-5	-	TGTGCCAGTAGTACGGCAGGGCGCAATCAGCCCCAGCATTTT	CASSTAGRNQPQHF
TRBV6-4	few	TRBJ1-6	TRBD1	TGTGCCAGCAGTGGGGACAGGGGCTCCTATAATTCACCCCTCCACTTT	CASSGDRGSYNSPLHF
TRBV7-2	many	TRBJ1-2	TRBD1	TGTGCCAGCACCACGGGACAGGGAAACTATGGCTACACCTTC	CASTTGQGNYGYTF
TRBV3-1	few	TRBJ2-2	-	TGTGCCAGCAGCCAAGCCGCGGGCACCGGGGAGCTGTTTTTT	CASSQAAGTGELFF
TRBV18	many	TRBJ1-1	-	TGTGCCAGCTCACCAATAGAGAACACTGAAGCTTTCTTT	CASSPIENTEAFF
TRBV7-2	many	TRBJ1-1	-	TGTGCCAGCAGCTTAGTCTGGGACACTGAAGCTTTCTTT	CASSLVWDTEAFF
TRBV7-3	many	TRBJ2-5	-	TGTGCCAGCAGCTTAGGGGTTCCAGAGACCCAGTACTTC	CASSLGVPETQYF
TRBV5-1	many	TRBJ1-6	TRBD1	TGCGCCAGCAGCTTGGATGCGCGGACAGGGGGATCACCCCTCCACTTT	CASSLDARTGGSPLHF